This T cell receptor (beta chain) was observed in a study of T-cell memory formation after mild COVID-19. MiXCR, applied by TCRdb to the 5' RACE reads, yields one record per CDR3 protein. The table has 580,000 or so distinct CDR3 sequences, 15% to 20% seen once; the top ten hold about 7.5%. Sequencing was done on a sample of PBMCs or a T cell subset sorted from them (not recorded which). This TCR derives from an adult woman who had mild COVID-19 (a few samples of this study predate the infection). Cell type and time point are not known.

DNA for the CDR3: TGCGCCAGCAGTCAATACGATATCAGGGTACAGCCCCAGCATTTT. This codes for CASSQYDIRVQPQHF. This rearrangement joins TRBV23-1 to TRBJ1-5, with D possibly TRBD1 on 5 matching bases. TRBV23-1 counts as an open reading frame of uncertain function. The V end was cut by 1 base, the J end by 7 bases, with 14 bases between. This CDR3 has 15 amino acids.